This T cell receptor (beta chain) was documented in a study of shared clonotypes between healthy human individuals. The data were produced by immunoSEQ multiplex PCR, yet TCRdb's version contains in-frame clones alone and is incomplete. The sample shows more than 1.2 million clones, approximately 98.5% of them seen only once. The V gene lost 4 bases and the J gene lost 2 bases, with 12 bases spanning the gap. This CDR3 is built from 14 residues. Germline V CDR1 and CDR2: SGHRS, YFSETQ. This receptor was taken from a young man in good health. Sequencing was carried out using naive CD4+ T cells sorted from blood. The subset was: CD45RA+ positively selected. The J gene is TRBJ2-5, the V gene TRBV5-1, with a tentative D call TRBD1 (5 bases). The chain's CDR3 is CASSHRTPQETQYF. CDR3 bases: TGCGCCAGCAGCCACAGGACACCGCAAGAGACCCAGTACTTC.